The entry that follows covers one TCR beta chain sequence. These data come from a study of blood T cell repertoires in COVID-19. Whole-study context: PBMCs, B-cell-depleted T cells, or T cells provided the cDNA or gDNA that made up the material.

Everyone who took part was roughly 18 to 89 years old, and they came from fewer than 25 US areas. Participants were placed into cohorts based on the clinical history they reported. This CDR3 comprises 13 residues. Deletions cut 0 bases from V and 9 bases from J, with 12 bases between. Germline V gene data show CDR1 as GTSNPN and CDR2 as SVGIG (reference sequence). As originally analysed: Nucleated cell number was recorded as an estimate derived from reference gene primer amplification. The assay was immunoSEQ multiplex PCR, and TCRdb's table has in-frame clones only and misses some. V and J calls and clone size follow that table, whereas D and trimming were derived from the DNA. Among about 200,000 clones, roughly 85% were seen once, and the ten largest hold about 17%.

This TCR came from a man in his forties who had recovered from COVID-19. The material sequenced was PBMCs or T cells enriched from blood (not recorded which). The V and J genes are TRBV30 and TRBJ2-1; a possible D gene is TRBD2 (5 bases). Here the CDR3 DNA reads TGTGCCTGGAGTGTACGCCCCGCGGGTGAGCAGTTCTTC. It specifies CAWSVRPAGEQFF.